The T cell receptor (beta chain) under discussion was sequenced for a study of blood T cells in healthy people across ages. With a J-beta primer mix and a sample-barcoded 5' primer, a second PCR ran roughly 6 to 11 cycles. Every molecule of cDNA carried a tag from a template-switch adaptor with 12 random nucleotides. A single record per CDR3 protein comes from TCRdb applying MiXCR to the 5' RACE reads. Here the sample spans roughly 860,000 distinct CDR3 sequences, around two thirds being singletons. Looked up from germline, CDR1 is DFQATT and CDR2 is SNEGSKA (reference sequence). There are 14 residues in the CDR3. J lost 6 bases, V lost 5 bases, and 8 bases had no gene match. General observations from the study: Versus aged donors, long-lived donors had higher diversity and more naive CD4+ cells.

Note on this clonotype: The antigen is undetermined.

Drawing of peripheral blood yielded about 10 milliliters from each donor. Total RNA amounts of at least 6 micrograms were extracted per sample. The V and J genes are TRBV20-1 and TRBJ2-5, with 11 nucleotides matching TRBD1. Sequencing was done on a sample of blood. The clonotype was recovered from a man younger than 40 in good health. The CDR3 loop is CSAVTGTGGKTQYF. The CDR3 DNA reads as TGCAGTGCTGTAACCGGGACAGGGGGAAAGACCCAGTACTTC.